Listed below are T cell receptor beta chains from one sample, sequenced in a study of OX40 agonist ivuxolimab in advanced cancers. TCRdb's table, derived via immunoSEQ multiplex PCR, lists solely in-frame clones and lacks some. This sample has some 50,000 clones, with about 93% found just once. Sequencing used CD4+ or CD8+ T cells sorted from blood, obtained in a trial of the OX40 agonist ivuxolimab. Every receptor here comes from an adult with an advanced solid tumor such as melanoma, head and neck, liver or kidney cancer. The CDR3 runs from the conserved cysteine through the conserved F or W. D genes are given only for firm matches. Clone sizes are given selectively: once, few, many, or a class where the clone is expanded.

abundance	j_gene	v_gene	d_gene	CDR3aa	CDR3nt
NA	TRBJ1-5	TRBV7-8	TRBD1	CASSDRGSNQPQHF	TGTGCCAGCAGCGACAGGGGCTCGAATCAGCCCCAGCATTTT
NA	TRBJ1-2	TRBV27	TRBD1	CASRSQGIHGYTF	TGTGCCAGCAGATCACAGGGGATCCATGGCTACACCTTC
NA	TRBJ2-7	TRBV2	NA	CASSPSIAATYEQYF	TGTGCCAGCAGCCCTTCGATAGCGGCGACCTACGAGCAGTACTTC
NA	TRBJ2-3	TRBV4-3	TRBD2	CASSQDWTSGTDTQYF	TGCGCCAGCAGCCAGGACTGGACTAGCGGGACAGATACGCAGTATTTT
NA	TRBJ2-7	TRBV7-6	TRBD1	CASSNTGAPYEQYF	TGTGCCAGCAGCAACACAGGGGCCCCCTACGAGCAGTACTTC
NA	TRBJ2-4	TRBV7-3	NA	CASSSATSENIQYF	TGTGCCAGCAGCTCAGCGACATCCGAAAACATTCAGTACTTC
NA	TRBJ2-7	TRBV5-6	TRBD2	CASSTGLAGPYEQYF	TGTGCCAGCAGCACGGGACTAGCGGGACCCTACGAGCAGTACTTC
NA	TRBJ1-1	TRBV2	NA	CASSEQGLGTEAFF	TGTGCCAGCAGTGAACAGGGATTAGGCACTGAAGCTTTCTTT
NA	TRBJ2-7	TRBV10-3	NA	CAISVLGAYEQYF	TGTGCCATCAGTGTTTTGGGGGCCTACGAGCAGTACTTC
NA	TRBJ1-4	TRBV19	NA	CATGPTARVEEKLFF	TGTGCCACCGGGCCTACCGCCAGGGTAGAGGAAAAACTGTTTTTT
NA	TRBJ2-7	TRBV19	TRBD1	CASSMVPSGTAPYEQYF	TGTGCCAGTAGTATGGTCCCTTCCGGGACAGCCCCCTACGAGCAGTACTTC
NA	TRBJ2-5	TRBV28	NA	CASPGPPGAEKETQYF	TGTGCCAGCCCGGGTCCGCCAGGGGCTGAAAAAGAGACCCAGTACTTC
NA	TRBJ2-1	TRBV7-8	TRBD2	CASSTRLAGLGEQFF	TGTGCCAGCAGCACAAGACTAGCCGGTTTAGGGGAGCAGTTCTTC
NA	TRBJ2-1	TRBV4-3	TRBD1	CASSPGTGGVHEQFF	TGCGCCAGCAGCCCCGGGACAGGGGGGGTTCATGAGCAGTTCTTC
NA	TRBJ2-1	TRBV4-1	TRBD2	CASSQEGLAGVVIVDNEQFF	TGCGCCAGCAGCCAAGAAGGACTAGCGGGAGTAGTGATCGTTGACAATGAGCAGTTCTTC
few	TRBJ2-3	TRBV9	NA	CASSAPQADTQYF	TGTGCCAGCAGCGCCCCACAGGCAGATACGCAGTATTTT
once	TRBJ1-5	TRBV15	NA	CATSPRQTSNQPQHF	TGTGCCACCAGCCCGAGACAGACCTCAAATCAGCCCCAGCATTTT
NA	TRBJ1-3	TRBV27	NA	CASRPDGTFSGNTIYF	TGTGCCAGCAGACCGGACGGCACTTTCTCTGGAAACACCATATATTTT
NA	TRBJ1-1	TRBV19	NA	CASSRGATEAFF	TGTGCCAGTAGTAGGGGAGCCACTGAAGCTTTCTTT
NA	TRBJ2-7	TRBV11-2	TRBD1	CASSLDLGQGLEQYF	TGTGCCAGCAGCTTAGATCTCGGACAGGGGCTCGAGCAGTACTTC
NA	TRBJ2-7	TRBV5-5	NA	CASSPTGPSYEQYF	TGTGCCAGCAGCCCTACAGGACCCTCCTACGAGCAGTACTTC
NA	TRBJ1-5	TRBV7-6	NA	CASSSGGTAYSNQPQHF	TGTGCCAGCAGCTCCGGGGGTACAGCTTATAGCAATCAGCCCCAGCATTTT
NA	TRBJ1-1	TRBV7-9	NA	CASSLRRANPEYAFF	TGTGCCAGCAGCTTGCGAAGGGCCAACCCTGAGTACGCTTTCTTT
NA	TRBJ2-3	TRBV5-1	NA	CASSPTPSYSDTQYF	TGCGCCAGCAGCCCGACCCCTAGTTATTCAGATACGCAGTATTTT
NA	TRBJ2-5	TRBV28	TRBD2	CASSPTSGLAGEETQYF	TGTGCCAGCAGCCCTACTTCCGGACTAGCGGGAGAAGAGACCCAGTACTTC
NA	TRBJ2-7	TRBV6-5	TRBD2	CASTRTSGRSYEQYF	TGTGCCAGCACCCGGACTAGCGGGCGGTCCTACGAGCAGTACTTC
NA	TRBJ1-5	TRBV13	NA	CASKQGEESNQPQHF	TGTGCCAGCAAACAGGGAGAAGAATCCAATCAGCCCCAGCATTTT
NA	TRBJ2-3	TRBV14	TRBD2	CASSQDEAGERSDTQYF	TGTGCCAGCAGCCAAGACGAAGCGGGAGAGCGGTCAGATACGCAGTATTTT
NA	TRBJ2-2	TRBV6-5	TRBD1	CASSWDRGIYGELFF	TGTGCCAGCAGCTGGGACAGGGGGATTTACGGGGAGCTGTTTTTT
NA	TRBJ1-1	TRBV6-5	TRBD1	CASGRQGETTEAFF	TGTGCCAGCGGCCGACAGGGTGAAACCACTGAAGCTTTCTTT
NA	TRBJ2-5	TRBV7-2	TRBD2	CASSLVASGPLQETQYF	TGTGCCAGCAGCTTAGTGGCTAGCGGGCCGTTACAAGAGACCCAGTACTTC
once	TRBJ2-7	TRBV7-9	NA	CASSLARRRDRAPYEQYF	TGTGCCAGCAGCTTAGCGCGGCGCCGGGACCGAGCACCGTACGAGCAGTACTTC
NA	TRBJ1-4	TRBV19	NA	CASRRGGGREKLFF	TGTGCCAGTAGGCGCGGGGGGGGTCGGGAAAAACTGTTTTTT
once	TRBJ2-3	TRBV28	TRBD2	CASSNLLAGVTDTQYF	TGTGCCAGCAGTAACCTACTAGCGGGAGTCACAGATACGCAGTATTTT
NA	TRBJ2-5	TRBV7-2	TRBD2	CASSRGDAETQYF	TGTGCCAGCAGCCGGGGGGACGCAGAGACCCAGTACTTC
NA	TRBJ2-5	TRBV27	TRBD1	CASSLPGQGRETQYF	TGTGCCAGCAGTTTACCGGGACAGGGAAGGGAGACCCAGTACTTC
NA	TRBJ2-6	TRBV6-5	NA	CASSFRGSGANVLTF	TGTGCCAGCAGTTTCAGGGGATCTGGGGCCAACGTCCTGACTTTC
NA	TRBJ2-1	TRBV7-6	NA	CASSSGTVVLNEQFF	TGTGCCAGCAGCTCCGGGACCGTGGTTCTCAATGAGCAGTTCTTC
NA	TRBJ2-1	TRBV6-5	NA	CASSYSAGPVAEQFF	TGTGCCAGCAGTTACTCGGCGGGACCTGTCGCTGAGCAGTTCTTC
NA	TRBJ2-7	TRBV14	TRBD2	CASSPRLAGVNEQYF	TGTGCCAGCAGCCCCAGACTAGCGGGAGTCAACGAGCAGTACTTC
NA	TRBJ2-7	TRBV7-8	TRBD2	CASSQRGTIYEQYF	TGTGCCAGCAGCCAACGGGGGACTATCTACGAGCAGTACTTC
NA	TRBJ2-2	TRBV19	NA	CASSIWQGTGELFF	TGTGCCAGTAGTATTTGGCAGGGTACCGGGGAGCTGTTTTTT
NA	TRBJ2-2	TRBV27	NA	CASSLPQGGFTGELFF	TGTGCCAGCAGTTTACCCCAAGGGGGATTCACCGGGGAGCTGTTTTTT